This T cell receptor (beta chain) was sequenced during a study of blood T cell repertoires in COVID-19. Only in-frame clones appear in the TCRdb table, and some are missing; sequencing was by immunoSEQ multiplex PCR. Among some 190,000 clones listed, over 70% were seen once. Germline V gene data show CDR1 as KGHDR and CDR2 as SFDVKD. V shed 0 bases and J 6 bases; nucleotides not matched to a gene: 10. This CDR3 is 17 amino acids long. The sequencing sample was made of PBMCs or T cells enriched from blood (not recorded which). This sequence was found in a man in his 60s who had been exposed to COVID-19. This sequence joins TRBV24-1 and TRBJ2-3, with 8 positions matching TRBD2. For the CDR3, the DNA is TGTGCCACCAGTGATTTGCATAGTGGGCCGGGAGGGGATACGCAGTATTTT. Translated: CATSDLHSGPGGDTQYF.